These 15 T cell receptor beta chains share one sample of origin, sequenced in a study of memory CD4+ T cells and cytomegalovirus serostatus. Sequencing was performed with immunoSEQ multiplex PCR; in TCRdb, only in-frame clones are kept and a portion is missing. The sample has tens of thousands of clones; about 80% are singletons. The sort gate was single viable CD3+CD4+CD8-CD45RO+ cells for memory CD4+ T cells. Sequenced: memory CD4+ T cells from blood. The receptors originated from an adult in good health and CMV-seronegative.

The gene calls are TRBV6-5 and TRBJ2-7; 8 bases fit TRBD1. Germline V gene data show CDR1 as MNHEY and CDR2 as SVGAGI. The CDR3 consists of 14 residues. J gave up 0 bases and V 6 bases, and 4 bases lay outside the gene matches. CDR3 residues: CASRRQGPSYEQYF. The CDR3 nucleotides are TGTGCCAGCAGACGACAGGGGCCCTCCTACGAGCAGTACTTC.

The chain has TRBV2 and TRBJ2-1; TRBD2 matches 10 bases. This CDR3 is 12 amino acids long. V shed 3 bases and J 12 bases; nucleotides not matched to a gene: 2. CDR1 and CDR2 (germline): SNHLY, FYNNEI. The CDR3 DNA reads TGTGCCAGCAGTGAGGAGCGGGAGGGGCAGTTCTTC. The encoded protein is CASSEEREGQFF.

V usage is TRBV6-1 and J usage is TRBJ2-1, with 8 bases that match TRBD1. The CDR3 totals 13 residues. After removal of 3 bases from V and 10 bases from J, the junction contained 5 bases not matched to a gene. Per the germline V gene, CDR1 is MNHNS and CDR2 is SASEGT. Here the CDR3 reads CASSDQGAGEQFF. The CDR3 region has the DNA TGTGCCAGCAGTGATCAGGGGGCAGGGGAGCAGTTCTTC.

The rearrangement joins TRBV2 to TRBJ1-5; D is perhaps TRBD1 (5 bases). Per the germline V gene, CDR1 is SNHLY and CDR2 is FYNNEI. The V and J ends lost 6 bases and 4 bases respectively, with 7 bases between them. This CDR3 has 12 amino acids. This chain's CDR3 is CASSNRNQPQHF. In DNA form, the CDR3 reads TGTGCCAGCAGCAACAGGAATCAGCCCCAGCATTTT.

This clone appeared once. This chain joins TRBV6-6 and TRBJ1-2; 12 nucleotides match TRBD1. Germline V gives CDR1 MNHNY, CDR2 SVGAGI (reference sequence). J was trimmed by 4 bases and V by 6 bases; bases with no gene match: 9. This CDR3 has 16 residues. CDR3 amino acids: CASRPGQGARSYGYTF. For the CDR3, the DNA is TGTGCCAGCAGACCGGGACAGGGGGCGCGGAGCTATGGCTACACCTTC.

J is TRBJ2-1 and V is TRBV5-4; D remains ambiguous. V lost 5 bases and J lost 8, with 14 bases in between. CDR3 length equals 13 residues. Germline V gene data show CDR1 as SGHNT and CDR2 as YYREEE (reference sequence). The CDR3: CASRHKSRYEQFF. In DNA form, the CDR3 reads TGTGCCAGCAGACATAAATCGCGTTATGAGCAGTTCTTC.

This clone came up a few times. The CDR3 loop is CAWSSDFSTEAFF. The CDR3 DNA follows: TGTGCCTGGAGTTCGGATTTTAGTACTGAAGCTTTCTTT. The gene calls are TRBV30 and TRBJ1-1; no clear D gene. V was pared by 2 bases and J by 5 bases, with 12 bases between. The CDR3 runs to 13 residues. CDR1 is GTSNPN, CDR2 SVGIG, per germline (reference sequence). Combining the CDR3 with reference TRBV30 and TRBJ1-1 gives the whole variable domain SQTIHQWPATLVQPVGSPLSLECTVEGTSNPNLYWYRQAAGRGLQLLFYSVGIGQISSEVPQNLSASRPQDRQFILSSKKLLLSDSGFYLCAWSSDFSTEAFFGQGTRLTVV.

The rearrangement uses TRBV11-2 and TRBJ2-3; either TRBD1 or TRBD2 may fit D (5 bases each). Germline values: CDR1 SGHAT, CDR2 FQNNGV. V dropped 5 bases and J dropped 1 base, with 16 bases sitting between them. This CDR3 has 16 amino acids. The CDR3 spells CASSGVRGVGTDTQYF. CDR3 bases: TGTGCCAGCAGCGGGGTTCGAGGGGTCGGCACAGATACGCAGTATTTT.

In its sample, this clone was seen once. CDR3 sequence (DNA): TGTGCCAGCAGCTGGGGCCAGAACACTGAAGCTTTCTTT. It encodes CASSWGQNTEAFF. This chain joins TRBV11-1 and TRBJ1-1; possible D gene TRBD1, 5 bases. Germline CDR1 reads SGHAT; CDR2 reads FQDESV (reference sequence). V lost 4 bases to trimming and J lost 1 base, with 7 bases between them. The CDR3 is 13 residues long.

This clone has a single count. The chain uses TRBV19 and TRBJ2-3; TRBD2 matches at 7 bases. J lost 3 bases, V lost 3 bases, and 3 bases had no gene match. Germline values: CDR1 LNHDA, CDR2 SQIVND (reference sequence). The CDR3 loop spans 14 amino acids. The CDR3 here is CASSMGGYTDTQYF. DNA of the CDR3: TGTGCCAGTAGTATGGGAGGGTATACAGATACGCAGTATTTT.

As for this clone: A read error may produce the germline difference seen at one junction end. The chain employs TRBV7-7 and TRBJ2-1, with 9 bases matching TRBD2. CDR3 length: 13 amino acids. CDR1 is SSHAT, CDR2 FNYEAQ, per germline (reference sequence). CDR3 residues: CASSFMRGGEQFF. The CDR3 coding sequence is TGTGCTAGCAGCTTCATGCGGGGGGGGGAGCAGTTCTTC.

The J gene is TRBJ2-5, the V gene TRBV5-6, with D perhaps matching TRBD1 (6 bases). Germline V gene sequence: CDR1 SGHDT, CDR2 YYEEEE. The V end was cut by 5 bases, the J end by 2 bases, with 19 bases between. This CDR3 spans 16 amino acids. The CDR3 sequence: CASSSVTPQGQETQYF. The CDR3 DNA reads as TGTGCCAGCAGTTCGGTCACACCACAGGGACAAGAGACCCAGTACTTC.

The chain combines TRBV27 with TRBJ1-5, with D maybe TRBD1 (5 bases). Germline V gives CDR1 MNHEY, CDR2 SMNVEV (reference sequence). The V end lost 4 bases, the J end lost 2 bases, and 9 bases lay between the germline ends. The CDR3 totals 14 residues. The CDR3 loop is CASSYRDGNQPQHF. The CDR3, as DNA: TGTGCCAGCAGTTACCGGGACGGCAATCAGCCCCAGCATTTT.

This CDR3 is CASSRLNYGYTF. In DNA, the CDR3 is TGTGCCAGCAGCCGCCTGAACTATGGCTACACCTTC. The gene calls are TRBV6-5 and TRBJ1-2, with D unresolved. This CDR3 spans 12 amino acids. Looked up from germline, CDR1 is MNHEY and CDR2 is SVGAGI. Trimming cost V 6 bases and J 2 bases, with 7 bases left between them.

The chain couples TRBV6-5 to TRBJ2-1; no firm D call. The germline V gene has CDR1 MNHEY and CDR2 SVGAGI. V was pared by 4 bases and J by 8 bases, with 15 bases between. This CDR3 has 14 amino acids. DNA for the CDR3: TGTGCCAGCAGTTCTTGGACCACCTTCGATGAGCAGTTCTTC. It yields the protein CASSSWTTFDEQFF.